Each of the 22 T cell receptor beta chains below was sequenced from the same sample in a study of early T cells in non-severe SARS-CoV-2 infection. In TCRdb, the 5' RACE reads were re-called with MiXCR into one record per CDR3 protein. The data show 65,000 to 85,000 distinct CDR3 sequences, less than 20% seen once. The sequenced sample consisted of whole blood. Receptors originate from an adult who was a healthcare worker with PCR-confirmed SARS-CoV-2 infection or an uninfected control (not recorded which).

This clonotype was recorded many times. This rearrangement joins TRBV7-2 to TRBJ2-7; the match to TRBD2 covers 9 bases. CDR3 length: 13 amino acids. V trimming: 5 bases; J trimming: 4 bases; junction bases outside the gene matches: 3. Germline values: CDR1 SGHTA, CDR2 FQGNSA. The CDR3 loop reads CASSQTSGYEQYF. As DNA, the CDR3 is TGTGCCAGCAGCCAGACTAGCGGTTACGAGCAGTACTTC.

V is TRBV2 and J is TRBJ2-7; D gene ambiguous. This CDR3 has 11 residues. Germline-derived CDR1 and CDR2 are SNHLY and FYNNEI. V was clipped by 5 bases and J by 5 bases, with 7 bases between them. The CDR3 spells CASSPSNEQYF. CDR3 in DNA: TGTGCCAGCAGTCCCTCGAACGAGCAGTACTTC.

CDR3: CASRGTDRGGNQPQHF. The DNA for the CDR3 is TGTGCCAGCAGAGGAACGGACAGGGGTGGCAATCAGCCCCAGCATTTT. The V and J genes are TRBV7-8 and TRBJ1-5; 9 bases align to TRBD1. The CDR3 totals 16 residues. Unmatched junction bases numbered 8, after V lost 6 bases and J lost 2 bases. The germline V gene encodes CDR1 SGHVS and CDR2 FQNEAQ.

This clonotype came up many times. The chain carries TRBV12-3 or TRBV12-4 and TRBJ2-5; D perhaps matches TRBD1 (6 bases). The CDR3 has 15 amino acids. V was shortened by 6 bases and J by 5 bases, with 19 bases between the two germline ends. The CDR3 DNA reads as TGTGCCAGCAGCCACCCCGTGACAGGCCAGGAGACCCAGTACTTC. It encodes CASSHPVTGQETQYF.

J is TRBJ2-7 and V is TRBV29-1, with TRBD2 as a possible D gene (5 bases). Germline assignment: CDR1 SQVTM and CDR2 ANQGSEA. V dropped 3 bases and J dropped 6 bases, with 12 bases sitting between them. The CDR3 spans 12 residues. The CDR3 DNA follows: TGCAGCGTTGATACCGGGGTCCGCGAGCAGTACTTC. It encodes CSVDTGVREQYF.

The chain is built from TRBV4-1 and TRBJ2-7; D unclear. Germline V gene data show CDR1 as MGHRA and CDR2 as YSYEKL. Trimming stripped 1 base from V and 2 bases from J, with 12 bases between. CDR3 length: 15 amino acids. Here the CDR3 DNA reads TGCGCCAGCAGCCAAGCTTTGGTATCAACCTACGAGCAGTACTTC. Its protein product is CASSQALVSTYEQYF.

DNA for the CDR3: TGTGCCAGCAGTCCCCCTTTAAGGGGCCTTAGCGACCGCCAGCCCCAGCATTTT. Amino acids: CASSPPLRGLSDRQPQHF. The V and J genes are TRBV28 and TRBJ1-5, with D tentatively TRBD1 (5 bases). With 5 bases removed from V and 7 bases from J, the gap between germline ends came to 27 bases. This CDR3 is 18 amino acids long. From germline, CDR1 is MDHEN and CDR2 SYDVKM.

This clonotype has a single count. The genes are TRBV30 and TRBJ1-5; tentatively, D is TRBD1 (5 bases). The CDR3 spans 12 residues. Germline CDR1 and CDR2: GTSNPN and SVGIG (reference sequence). The V and J ends lost 5 bases and 7 bases respectively, with 12 bases between them. CDR3 in amino acids: CAWQEGEQPQHF. The CDR3, as DNA: TGTGCCTGGCAAGAAGGGGAACAGCCCCAGCATTTT.

V and J are TRBV18 and TRBJ1-2, with TRBD1 matching over 9 bases. CDR1 KGHSH and CDR2 LQKENI come from the germline V gene. Trimming cost V 3 bases and J 8 bases; bases outside gene matches: 7. This CDR3 contains 14 residues. The CDR3 loop is CASSPRTGVWGYTF. CDR3 DNA sequence: TGTGCCAGCTCACCCCGGACAGGGGTGTGGGGCTACACCTTC.

This clonotype came up a few times. The V gene is TRBV5-4, the J gene TRBJ2-3; 8 positions match TRBD2. This CDR3 contains 15 residues. CDR1 SGHNT and CDR2 YYREEE come from the germline V gene (reference sequence). V shed 4 bases and J 0 bases; nucleotides not matched to a gene: 4. The CDR3 DNA is TGTGCCAGCAGCCCCCGGGGGGGCAGCACAGATACGCAGTATTTT. It translates to CASSPRGGSTDTQYF.

This chain joins TRBV7-6 and TRBJ2-6; possible D gene TRBD1, 6 bases. CDR1 SGHVS and CDR2 FNYEAQ come from the germline V gene. With 5 bases removed from V and 2 bases from J, the gap between germline ends came to 19 bases. The CDR3 extends over 18 amino acids. The CDR3 DNA is TGTGCCAGCAGCCCCCAGCAGGGGCTCAGTACTGGGGCCAACGTCCTGACTTTC. The encoded protein is CASSPQQGLSTGANVLTF.

This clonotype was seen more than once but under ten times. The chain employs TRBV6-6 and TRBJ1-2, with 8 bases aligning to TRBD1. The trim removed 2 bases at V and 6 bases at J, leaving 8 bases unmatched. From germline, CDR1 is MNHNY and CDR2 SVGAGI (reference sequence). The CDR3 covers 15 residues. CDR3 protein: CASSYLGQGGDGYTF. The CDR3 DNA sequence: TGTGCCAGCAGTTACCTAGGACAGGGAGGAGATGGCTACACCTTC.

This chain joins TRBV5-5 and TRBJ1-5, with 8 nucleotides matching TRBD1. Germline V gene lookup returns CDR1 SGHKS and CDR2 YYEKEE (reference sequence). V was pared by 4 bases and J by 4 bases, with 4 bases of the junction left unmatched. This CDR3 contains 14 residues. CDR3 protein: CASSAGGGNQPQHF. The CDR3 nucleotides read TGTGCCAGCAGCGCAGGGGGCGGAAATCAGCCCCAGCATTTT.

This chain joins TRBV7-2 and TRBJ2-3, with 11 bases matching TRBD1. The CDR3 sequence is 18 residues long. J gave up 1 base and V 5 bases, and 11 bases lay outside the gene matches. Germline V lookup: CDR1 SGHTA, CDR2 FQGNSA. CDR3 DNA: TGTGCCAGCAGCGCCGGGACAGGGGGGCGCTGGGGCACAGATACGCAGTATTTT. Protein sequence: CASSAGTGGRWGTDTQYF.

A few counts support this clonotype. The chain uses TRBV19 and TRBJ1-3; D may be TRBD1 (6 bases). The germline V and J ends were trimmed by 2 bases and 0 bases, with 11 bases remaining between them. The CDR3 spans 16 residues. Germline lookup yields CDR1 LNHDA and CDR2 SQIVND (reference sequence). The CDR3 nucleotides are TGTGCCAGTAGTATAAGGGGGAGCGCCTCTGGAAACACCATATATTTT. Translated, it gives CASSIRGSASGNTIYF.

This clonotype was observed a handful of times. This sequence joins TRBV20-1 and TRBJ2-7; 11 bases line up with TRBD2. The CDR3 is 13 amino acids. CDR1 is DFQATT, CDR2 SNEGSKA, per germline (reference sequence). Trimming at V came to 7 bases and at J to 2 bases, leaving 4 bases not matched to a gene. The CDR3 sequence is CSVQTSGAYEQYF. CDR3 in DNA: TGCAGTGTTCAGACTAGCGGGGCCTACGAGCAGTACTTC.

In this sample, this clonotype turned up a few times. The chain couples TRBV29-1 to TRBJ2-7; 9 nucleotides align to TRBD2. The CDR3 sequence is 14 residues long. With V trimmed by 2 bases and J by 4 bases, 6 bases remained unmatched. CDR1 is SQVTM and CDR2 is ANQGSEA in the germline V gene. The CDR3 loop is CSVELASGTYEQYF. In nucleotides, the CDR3 is TGCAGCGTTGAATTGGCTAGCGGGACGTACGAGCAGTACTTC.

The chain recombines TRBV7-6 with TRBJ1-1, with a possible D match to TRBD1 (6 bases). Trimming stripped 7 bases from V and 2 bases from J, with 14 bases between. Germline V CDR1 and CDR2: SGHVS, FNYEAQ. The CDR3 sequence is 14 residues long. CDR3 DNA sequence: TGTGCCAGCACCCTCCGGGGGGGCAACACTGAAGCTTTCTTT. Amino acid sequence: CASTLRGGNTEAFF. The variable domain in full, with the rest retrieved from reference TRBV7-6 and TRBJ1-1, is GAGVSQSPRYKVTKRGQDVALRCDPISGHVSLYWYRQALGQGPEFLTYFNYEAQQDKSGLPNDRFSAERPEGSISTLTIQRTEQRDSAMYRCASTLRGGNTEAFFGQGTRLTVV.

This chain uses TRBV10-3 with TRBJ1-1; D remains ambiguous. Germline loops: CDR1 ENHRY, CDR2 SYGVKD. V was clipped by 3 bases and J by 4 bases, with 12 bases between them. The CDR3 covers 14 residues. The chain's CDR3 is CAISDPPGSTEAFF. The CDR3 DNA reads as TGTGCCATCAGTGATCCACCCGGGAGCACTGAAGCTTTCTTT.

This clonotype was observed a handful of times. CDR3 DNA: TGTGCCAGCAGCTTAGGATGGGGGAGGGAGACCCAGTACTTC. Its protein is CASSLGWGRETQYF. The gene calls are TRBV7-2 and TRBJ2-5; possible D gene TRBD2, 6 bases. Per germline, CDR1 SGHTA and CDR2 FQGNSA. The CDR3 has 14 residues. V lost 1 base to trimming and J lost 5 bases, with 11 bases between them.

This clonotype showed up just a few times. The rearrangement links TRBV6-2 or TRBV6-3 to TRBJ1-5; 8 positions agree with TRBD1. The germline V gene has CDR1 MNHEY and CDR2 SVGEGT. The V and J ends lost 2 bases and 6 bases, in that order; junction bases with no gene match: 12. The CDR3 runs 17 residues. This CDR3 is CASSYPYPGGSGQPQHF. Here the CDR3 DNA reads TGTGCCAGCAGTTACCCTTATCCAGGGGGCTCAGGTCAGCCCCAGCATTTT.

This clonotype was picked up a small number of times. V and J are TRBV18 and TRBJ1-1; 7 bases fit TRBD1. CDR1 KGHSH and CDR2 LQKENI come from the germline V gene. Losses at the gene ends were 0 bases for V and 0 bases for J; bases not matched to a gene: 1. CDR3 size: 15 residues. CDR3 nucleotides: TGTGCCAGCTCACCACCGGGGACAGTGAACACTGAAGCTTTCTTT. Translating gives CASSPPGTVNTEAFF.